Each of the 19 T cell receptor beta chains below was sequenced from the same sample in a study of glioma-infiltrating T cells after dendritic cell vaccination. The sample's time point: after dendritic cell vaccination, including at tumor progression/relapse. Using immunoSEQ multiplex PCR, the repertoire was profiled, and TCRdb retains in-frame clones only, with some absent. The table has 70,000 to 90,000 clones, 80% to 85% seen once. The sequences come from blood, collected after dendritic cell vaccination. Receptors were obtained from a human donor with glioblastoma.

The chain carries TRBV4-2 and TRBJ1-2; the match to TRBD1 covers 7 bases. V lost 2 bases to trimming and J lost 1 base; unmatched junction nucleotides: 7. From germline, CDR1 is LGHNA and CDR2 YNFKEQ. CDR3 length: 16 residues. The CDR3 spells CASSQSSRDSNYGYTF. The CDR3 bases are TGTGCCAGCAGCCAATCCTCACGGGACAGTAACTATGGCTACACCTTC.

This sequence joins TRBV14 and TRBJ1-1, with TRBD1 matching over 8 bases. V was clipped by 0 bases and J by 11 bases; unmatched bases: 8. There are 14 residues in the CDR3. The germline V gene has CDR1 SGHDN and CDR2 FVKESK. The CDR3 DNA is TGTGCCAGCAGCCAAGAAGGTTGGGACAGGAGTGCTTTCTTT. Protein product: CASSQEGWDRSAFF.

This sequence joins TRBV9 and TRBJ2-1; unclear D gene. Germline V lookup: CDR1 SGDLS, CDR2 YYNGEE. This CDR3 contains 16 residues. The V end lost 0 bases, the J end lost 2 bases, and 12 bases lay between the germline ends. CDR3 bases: TGTGCCAGCAGCGTAGGTCTAGAAGTCCCCTACAATGAGCAGTTCTTC. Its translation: CASSVGLEVPYNEQFF.

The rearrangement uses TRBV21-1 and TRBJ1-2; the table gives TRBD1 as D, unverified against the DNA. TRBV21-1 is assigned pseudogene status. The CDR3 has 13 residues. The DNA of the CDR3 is TGTGCCAGCAACCACAGGGAAGGATATGGCTACACCTTC. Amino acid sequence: CASNHREGYGYTF.

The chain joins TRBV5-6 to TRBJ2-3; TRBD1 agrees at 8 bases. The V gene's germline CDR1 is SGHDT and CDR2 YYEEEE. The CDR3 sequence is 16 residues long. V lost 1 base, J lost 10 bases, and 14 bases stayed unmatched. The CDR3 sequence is CASSLFTGGSEIAQYF. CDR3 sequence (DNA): TGTGCCAGCAGCTTGTTTACAGGGGGATCCGAGATTGCGCAGTATTTT. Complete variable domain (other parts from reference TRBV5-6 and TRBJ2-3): DAGVTQSPTHLIKTRGQQVTLRCSPKSGHDTVSWYQQALGQGPQFIFQYYEEEERQRGNFPDRFSGHQFPNYSSELNVNALLLGDSALYLCASSLFTGGSEIAQYFGPGTRLTVL.

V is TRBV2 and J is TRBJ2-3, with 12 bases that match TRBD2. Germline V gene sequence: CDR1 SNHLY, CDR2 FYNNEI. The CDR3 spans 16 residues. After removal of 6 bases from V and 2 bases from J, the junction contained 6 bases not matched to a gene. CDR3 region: CASSFTSGGNTDTQYF. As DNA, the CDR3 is TGTGCCAGCAGCTTCACTAGCGGGGGGAACACAGATACGCAGTATTTT.

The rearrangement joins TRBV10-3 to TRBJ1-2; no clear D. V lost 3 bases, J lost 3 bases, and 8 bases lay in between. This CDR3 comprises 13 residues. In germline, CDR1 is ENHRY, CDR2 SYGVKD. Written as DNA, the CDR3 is TGTGCCATCAGTGAAAACGGGGACTATGGCTACACCTTC. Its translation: CAISENGDYGYTF.

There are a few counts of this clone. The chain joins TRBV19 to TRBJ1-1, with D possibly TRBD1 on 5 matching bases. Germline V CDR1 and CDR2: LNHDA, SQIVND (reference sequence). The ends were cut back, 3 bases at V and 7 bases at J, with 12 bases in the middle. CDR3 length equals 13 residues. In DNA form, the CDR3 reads TGTGCCAGTAGTATGCAGGGAGGTCTTGAAGCTTTCTTT. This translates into CASSMQGGLEAFF.

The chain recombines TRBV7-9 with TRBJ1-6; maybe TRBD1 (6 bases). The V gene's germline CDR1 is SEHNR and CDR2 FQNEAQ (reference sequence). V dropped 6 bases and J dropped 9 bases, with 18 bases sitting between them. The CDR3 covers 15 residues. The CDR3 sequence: CASSEAAQGTSPLHF. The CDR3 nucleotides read TGTGCCAGCAGTGAGGCTGCACAGGGTACTTCACCCCTCCACTTT.

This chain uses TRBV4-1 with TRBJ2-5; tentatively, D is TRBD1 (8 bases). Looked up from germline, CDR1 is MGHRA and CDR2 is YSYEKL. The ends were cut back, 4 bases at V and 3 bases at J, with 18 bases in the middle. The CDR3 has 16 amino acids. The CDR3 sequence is CASSPSQGAGEETQYF. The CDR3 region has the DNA TGCGCCAGCAGCCCCTCCCAGGGGGCGGGGGAAGAGACCCAGTACTTC.

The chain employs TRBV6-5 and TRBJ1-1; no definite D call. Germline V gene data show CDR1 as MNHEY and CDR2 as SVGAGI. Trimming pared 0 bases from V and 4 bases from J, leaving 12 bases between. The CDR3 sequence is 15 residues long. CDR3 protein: CASSYSPRIGTEAFF. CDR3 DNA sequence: TGTGCCAGCAGTTACTCGCCCAGGATAGGCACTGAAGCTTTCTTT.

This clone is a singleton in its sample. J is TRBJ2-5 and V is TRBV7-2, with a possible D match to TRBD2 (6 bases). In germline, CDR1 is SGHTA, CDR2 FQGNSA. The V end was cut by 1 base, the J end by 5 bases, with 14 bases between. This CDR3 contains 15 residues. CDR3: CASSLELGSGETQYF. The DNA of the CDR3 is TGTGCCAGCAGCTTAGAATTGGGGAGCGGGGAGACCCAGTACTTC.

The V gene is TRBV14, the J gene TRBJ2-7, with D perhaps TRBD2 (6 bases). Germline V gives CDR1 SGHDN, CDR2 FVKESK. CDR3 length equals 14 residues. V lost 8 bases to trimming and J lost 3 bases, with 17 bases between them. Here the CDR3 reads CASRSGDSNYEQYF. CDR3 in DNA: TGTGCCAGCCGATCCGGGGACTCTAACTACGAGCAGTACTTC.

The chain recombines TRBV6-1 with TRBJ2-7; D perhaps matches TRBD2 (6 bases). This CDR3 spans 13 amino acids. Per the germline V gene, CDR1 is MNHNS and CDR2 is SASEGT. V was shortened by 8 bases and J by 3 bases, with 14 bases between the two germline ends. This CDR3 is CASPKEGLYEQYF. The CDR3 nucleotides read TGTGCCAGCCCGAAGGAGGGGCTCTACGAGCAGTACTTC.

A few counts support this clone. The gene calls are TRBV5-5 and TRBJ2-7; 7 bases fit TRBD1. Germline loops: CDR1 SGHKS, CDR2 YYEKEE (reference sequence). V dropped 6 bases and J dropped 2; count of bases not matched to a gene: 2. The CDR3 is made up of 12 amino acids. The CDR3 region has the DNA TGTGCCAGCACGACAGGGACCTACGAGCAGTACTTC. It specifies CASTTGTYEQYF.

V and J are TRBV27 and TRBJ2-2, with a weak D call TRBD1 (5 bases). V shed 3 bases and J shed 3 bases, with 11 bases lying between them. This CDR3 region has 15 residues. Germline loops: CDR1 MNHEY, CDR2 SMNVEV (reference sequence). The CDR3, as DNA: TGTGCCAGCAGTTTTGGGGCAGGCTACACCGGGGAGCTGTTTTTT. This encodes CASSFGAGYTGELFF.

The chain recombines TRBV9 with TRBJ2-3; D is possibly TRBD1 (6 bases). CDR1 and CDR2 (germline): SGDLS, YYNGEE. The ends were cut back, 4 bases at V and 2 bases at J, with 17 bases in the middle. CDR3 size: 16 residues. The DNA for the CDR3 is TGTGCCAGCAGCCTAAACTACAGGGTAACCACAGATACGCAGTATTTT. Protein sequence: CASSLNYRVTTDTQYF.

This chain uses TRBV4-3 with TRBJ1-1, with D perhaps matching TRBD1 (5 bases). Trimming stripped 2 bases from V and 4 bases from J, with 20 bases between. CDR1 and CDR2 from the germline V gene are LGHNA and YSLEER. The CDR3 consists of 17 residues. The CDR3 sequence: CASSQHRGTDVSTEAFF. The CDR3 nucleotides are TGCGCCAGCAGCCAACATCGGGGGACGGACGTGAGCACTGAAGCTTTCTTT.

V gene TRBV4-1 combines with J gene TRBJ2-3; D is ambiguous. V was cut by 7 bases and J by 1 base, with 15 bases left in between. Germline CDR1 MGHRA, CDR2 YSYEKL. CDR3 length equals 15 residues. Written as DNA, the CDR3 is TGCGCCAGCACCCCTCAGGTTTGGGGCACAGATACGCAGTATTTT. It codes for CASTPQVWGTDTQYF.